This is a list of T cell receptor beta chains from one sample in a study of blood T cell repertoires in COVID-19. Generated by immunoSEQ multiplex PCR, the TCRdb table keeps only in-frame clones and is missing some. The sample has about 250,000 clones, approximately 88% seen once. Material: peripheral blood. These receptors were collected from a woman aged 25 to 39 with acute or convalescent COVID-19. CDR3s include the opening cysteine and the closing phenylalanine or tryptophan. The D gene is left open where the match is weak. Size is stated for part of the rows, as once, few or many counts, or as a class when the clone is expanded.

cdr3_length: 17; v_call: TRBV5-1; clone_size: once; j_call: TRBJ2-1; d_call: -; cdr3_aa: CASSLGSGTKQYNEQFF; cdr3_nt: TGCGCCAGCAGCTTGGGGTCCGGGACAAAACAATACAATGAGCAGTTCTTC
cdr3_length: 18; v_call: TRBV4-3; clone_size: -; j_call: TRBJ1-6; d_call: -; cdr3_aa: CASSHDAYAGTFHSPLHF; cdr3_nt: TGCGCCAGCAGCCATGATGCCTACGCCGGGACATTCCATTCACCCCTCCACTTT
cdr3_length: 13; v_call: TRBV7-9; clone_size: few; j_call: TRBJ2-1; d_call: -; cdr3_aa: CASSLVADNEQFF; cdr3_nt: TGTGCCAGCAGCTTAGTAGCGGACAATGAGCAGTTCTTC
cdr3_length: 16; v_call: TRBV27; clone_size: -; j_call: TRBJ2-1; d_call: TRBD1; cdr3_aa: CASNPLGQGVYNEQFF; cdr3_nt: TGTGCCAGCAACCCGTTGGGACAGGGGGTATACAATGAGCAGTTCTTC
cdr3_length: 19; v_call: TRBV14; clone_size: -; j_call: TRBJ2-3; d_call: -; cdr3_aa: CASSQIGSREKVSTDTQYF; cdr3_nt: TGTGCCAGCAGCCAAATCGGTTCGAGGGAGAAGGTGAGCACAGATACGCAGTATTTT
cdr3_length: 16; v_call: TRBV30; clone_size: -; j_call: TRBJ2-6; d_call: -; cdr3_aa: CAWSRGLTSGANVLTF; cdr3_nt: TGTGCCTGGAGCCGAGGACTGACCTCTGGGGCCAACGTCCTGACTTTC
cdr3_length: 14; v_call: TRBV13; clone_size: -; j_call: TRBJ2-3; d_call: -; cdr3_aa: CASSQRTETDTQYF; cdr3_nt: TGTGCCAGCAGCCAGAGGACAGAAACAGATACGCAGTATTTT
cdr3_length: 17; v_call: TRBV23-1; clone_size: -; j_call: TRBJ2-5; d_call: -; cdr3_aa: CASSQFEYWGEDETQYF; cdr3_nt: TGCGCCAGCAGTCAATTCGAGTATTGGGGGGAGGACGAGACCCAGTACTTC
cdr3_length: 15; v_call: TRBV3-1/TRBV3-2; clone_size: -; j_call: TRBJ1-1; d_call: TRBD1; cdr3_aa: CASSRNRGANTEAFF; cdr3_nt: TGTGCCAGCAGCCGAAACAGGGGAGCGAACACTGAAGCTTTCTTT
cdr3_length: 16; v_call: TRBV27; clone_size: few; j_call: TRBJ2-6; d_call: -; cdr3_aa: CASSWTALPGANVLTF; cdr3_nt: TGTGCCAGCAGTTGGACAGCTCTCCCTGGGGCCAACGTCCTGACTTTC
cdr3_length: 15; v_call: TRBV5-1; clone_size: -; j_call: TRBJ2-7; d_call: TRBD2; cdr3_aa: CASSLAGGLLHEQYF; cdr3_nt: TGCGCCAGCAGCTTGGCGGGGGGTCTCCTCCACGAGCAGTACTTC
cdr3_length: 12; v_call: TRBV29-1; clone_size: -; j_call: TRBJ2-3; d_call: -; cdr3_aa: CSAWTDTDTQYF; cdr3_nt: TGCAGCGCATGGACAGACACAGATACGCAGTATTTT
cdr3_length: 13; v_call: TRBV5-6; clone_size: -; j_call: TRBJ2-3; d_call: -; cdr3_aa: CASSTTNTDTQYF; cdr3_nt: TGTGCCAGCAGCACAACTAACACAGATACGCAGTATTTT
cdr3_length: 13; v_call: TRBV5-4; clone_size: -; j_call: TRBJ2-3; d_call: -; cdr3_aa: CASSSRVADTQYF; cdr3_nt: TGTGCCAGCAGCTCTAGAGTCGCAGATACGCAGTATTTT
cdr3_length: 15; v_call: TRBV19; clone_size: -; j_call: TRBJ1-2; d_call: -; cdr3_aa: CASTLKFAEIYGYTF; cdr3_nt: TGTGCCAGTACCCTCAAGTTCGCAGAAATCTATGGCTACACCTTC
cdr3_length: 14; v_call: TRBV10-1; clone_size: once; j_call: TRBJ2-7; d_call: TRBD2; cdr3_aa: CARPGTSVSYEQYF; cdr3_nt: TGCGCCAGACCGGGGACTAGCGTTTCCTACGAGCAGTACTTC
cdr3_length: 15; v_call: TRBV19; clone_size: -; j_call: TRBJ2-7; d_call: TRBD2; cdr3_aa: CASSIPSGRVYEQYF; cdr3_nt: TGTGCCAGTAGTATACCGAGCGGGAGGGTCTACGAGCAGTACTTC
cdr3_length: 12; v_call: TRBV6-5; clone_size: -; j_call: TRBJ1-1; d_call: -; cdr3_aa: CASSGGNTEAFF; cdr3_nt: TGTGCCAGCTCTGGGGGCAACACTGAAGCTTTCTTT
cdr3_length: 14; v_call: TRBV3-1/TRBV3-2; clone_size: -; j_call: TRBJ2-7; d_call: -; cdr3_aa: CASSPMTGANEQYF; cdr3_nt: TGTGCCAGCAGCCCAATGACAGGCGCCAACGAGCAGTACTTC
cdr3_length: 15; v_call: TRBV9; clone_size: -; j_call: TRBJ2-2; d_call: -; cdr3_aa: CASSVGLVATGELFF; cdr3_nt: TGTGCCAGCAGCGTAGGACTAGTTGCCACCGGGGAGCTGTTTTTT
cdr3_length: 18; v_call: TRBV9; clone_size: -; j_call: TRBJ2-7; d_call: -; cdr3_aa: CASSALVDGAKSSYEQYF; cdr3_nt: TGTGCCAGCAGCGCCCTCGTGGATGGAGCGAAGAGCTCCTACGAGCAGTACTTC
cdr3_length: 14; v_call: TRBV19; clone_size: -; j_call: TRBJ2-4; d_call: TRBD2; cdr3_aa: CASRASGGKNIQYF; cdr3_nt: TGTGCCAGTAGGGCTAGCGGGGGCAAAAACATTCAGTACTTC
cdr3_length: 15; v_call: TRBV7-8; clone_size: -; j_call: TRBJ2-1; d_call: TRBD2; cdr3_aa: CASTERGTSGNEQFF; cdr3_nt: TGTGCCAGCACTGAAAGAGGGACTAGCGGAAATGAGCAGTTCTTC
cdr3_length: 14; v_call: TRBV7-2; clone_size: -; j_call: TRBJ2-2; d_call: -; cdr3_aa: CASSYYRGGGELFF; cdr3_nt: TGTGCCAGCAGCTACTACAGGGGAGGCGGGGAGCTGTTTTTT
cdr3_length: 14; v_call: TRBV15; clone_size: -; j_call: TRBJ1-5; d_call: -; cdr3_aa: CATSSLSGGQPQHF; cdr3_nt: TGTGCCACCAGCAGTCTTAGTGGGGGGCAGCCCCAGCATTTT
cdr3_length: 15; v_call: TRBV6-4; clone_size: -; j_call: TRBJ2-1; d_call: -; cdr3_aa: CASSDLGAAYNEQFF; cdr3_nt: TGTGCCAGCAGCGACTTGGGGGCGGCTTACAATGAGCAGTTCTTC
cdr3_length: 13; v_call: TRBV25-1; clone_size: -; j_call: TRBJ1-5; d_call: -; cdr3_aa: CASSGGGDQPQHF; cdr3_nt: TGTGCCAGCAGTGGGGGCGGGGATCAGCCCCAGCATTTT
cdr3_length: 14; v_call: TRBV5-4; clone_size: once; j_call: TRBJ2-1; d_call: -; cdr3_aa: CASSPRSSTNEQFF; cdr3_nt: TGTGCCAGCAGCCCCCGATCTAGTACCAATGAGCAGTTCTTC
cdr3_length: 13; v_call: TRBV11-3; clone_size: -; j_call: TRBJ1-4; d_call: TRBD1; cdr3_aa: CASRGQGSEKLFF; cdr3_nt: TGTGCCAGCAGGGGACAGGGATCTGAAAAACTGTTTTTT
cdr3_length: 16; v_call: TRBV21-1; clone_size: -; j_call: TRBJ2-7; d_call: -; cdr3_aa: CASSRWTSVDPVEQYF; cdr3_nt: TGTGCCAGCAGCAGATGGACTAGCGTAGATCCTGTCGAGCAGTACTTC
cdr3_length: 13; v_call: TRBV5-1; clone_size: -; j_call: TRBJ1-2; d_call: -; cdr3_aa: CASSFTENYGYTF; cdr3_nt: TGCGCCAGCAGCTTTACAGAAAACTATGGCTACACCTTC
cdr3_length: 15; v_call: TRBV5-1; clone_size: -; j_call: TRBJ2-7; d_call: TRBD2; cdr3_aa: CASSLEASGSVGQYF; cdr3_nt: TGCGCCAGCAGCTTGGAGGCTAGCGGGAGTGTTGGGCAGTACTTC
cdr3_length: 14; v_call: TRBV18; clone_size: -; j_call: TRBJ1-6; d_call: -; cdr3_aa: CASSPKAGDSPLHF; cdr3_nt: TGTGCCAGCTCACCGAAAGCGGGGGATTCACCCCTCCACTTT
cdr3_length: 12; v_call: TRBV12-3/TRBV12-4; clone_size: once; j_call: TRBJ1-1; d_call: -; cdr3_aa: CASRYRYTEAFF; cdr3_nt: TGTGCCAGCAGGTACAGGTACACTGAAGCTTTCTTT
cdr3_length: 15; v_call: TRBV25-1; clone_size: -; j_call: TRBJ2-7; d_call: -; cdr3_aa: CASSIWAGRSYEQYF; cdr3_nt: TGTGCCAGCAGCATATGGGCGGGCAGGTCCTACGAGCAGTACTTC
cdr3_length: 18; v_call: TRBV19; clone_size: -; j_call: TRBJ1-6; d_call: TRBD1; cdr3_aa: CASSIMGLGQGAGSPLHF; cdr3_nt: TGTGCCAGTAGTATAATGGGCCTCGGGCAGGGGGCAGGATCACCCCTCCACTTT
cdr3_length: 17; v_call: TRBV3-1/TRBV3-2; clone_size: -; j_call: TRBJ2-1; d_call: TRBD2; cdr3_aa: CASSQDDGLAGYNEQFF; cdr3_nt: TGTGCCAGCAGCCAAGATGACGGACTAGCGGGTTACAATGAGCAGTTCTTC
cdr3_length: 19; v_call: TRBV4-3; clone_size: -; j_call: TRBJ2-2; d_call: -; cdr3_aa: CASSQFHFVTPWGNGELFF; cdr3_nt: TGCGCCAGCAGCCAATTTCACTTTGTGACTCCATGGGGCAACGGGGAGCTGTTTTTT
cdr3_length: 13; v_call: TRBV4-3; clone_size: -; j_call: TRBJ2-7; d_call: -; cdr3_aa: CASSRDRFYEQYF; cdr3_nt: TGCGCCAGCAGCCGAGACAGGTTCTACGAGCAGTACTTC
cdr3_length: 16; v_call: TRBV15; clone_size: -; j_call: TRBJ2-3; d_call: TRBD2; cdr3_aa: CATSRRTSGKTDTQYF; cdr3_nt: TGTGCCACCAGCCGACGGACTAGCGGGAAGACAGATACGCAGTATTTT
cdr3_length: 15; v_call: TRBV10-2; clone_size: -; j_call: TRBJ2-3; d_call: -; cdr3_aa: CASTVSPRASRRQYF; cdr3_nt: TGCGCCAGCACCGTCTCCCCGCGGGCTAGCCGGCGGCAGTATTTT
cdr3_length: 13; v_call: TRBV25-1; clone_size: -; j_call: TRBJ2-7; d_call: TRBD2; cdr3_aa: CASSEGTSGKQYF; cdr3_nt: TGTGCCAGCAGTGAGGGCACTAGCGGAAAGCAGTACTTC
cdr3_length: 13; v_call: TRBV19; clone_size: -; j_call: TRBJ2-1; d_call: TRBD2; cdr3_aa: CASGLAGGNEQFF; cdr3_nt: TGTGCCTCCGGGCTAGCGGGAGGAAATGAGCAGTTCTTC
cdr3_length: 14; v_call: TRBV10-3; clone_size: once; j_call: TRBJ2-1; d_call: TRBD2; cdr3_aa: CAISTSGRTFEQFF; cdr3_nt: TGTGCCATCAGTACGAGCGGGAGAACCTTTGAGCAGTTCTTC
cdr3_length: 15; v_call: TRBV7-7; clone_size: -; j_call: TRBJ2-7; d_call: TRBD1; cdr3_aa: CASSLGTGETYEQYF; cdr3_nt: TGTGCCAGCAGCTTGGGGACAGGGGAGACGTACGAGCAGTACTTC
cdr3_length: 15; v_call: TRBV5-1; clone_size: -; j_call: TRBJ2-7; d_call: TRBD2; cdr3_aa: CASSQDGLAANEQYF; cdr3_nt: TGCGCCAGCAGCCAAGACGGACTAGCAGCTAACGAGCAGTACTTC
cdr3_length: 19; v_call: TRBV11-2; clone_size: once; j_call: TRBJ2-1; d_call: TRBD2; cdr3_aa: CASTRSGTSGSSGYNEQFF; cdr3_nt: TGTGCCAGCACCAGATCCGGGACTAGCGGATCCTCGGGGTACAATGAGCAGTTCTTC
cdr3_length: 16; v_call: TRBV10-3; clone_size: -; j_call: TRBJ2-2; d_call: TRBD2; cdr3_aa: CAISAPSGRGTGELFF; cdr3_nt: TGTGCCATCAGTGCACCTAGCGGGAGGGGCACCGGGGAGCTGTTTTTT
cdr3_length: 15; v_call: TRBV9; clone_size: many; j_call: TRBJ2-1; d_call: -; cdr3_aa: CASSVVGVEKNEQFF; cdr3_nt: TGTGCCAGCAGCGTCGTGGGAGTTGAAAAAAATGAGCAGTTCTTC